This TCR beta chain stems from a study of T cell responses to AZD1222 COVID-19 vaccine. General study results and limits: Only a handful of AZD1222 recipients tested seropositive at baseline. Reportedly, nearly half the spike-specific TCRs target unmutated variant regions. Spike-wide vaccine-associated CD4 TCRs dominated at 160-218 and 743-854. White British people made up most donors, females outnumbered males, and clonal diversity was possibly underestimated.

Sequencing was performed with immunoSEQ multiplex PCR; in TCRdb, only in-frame clones are kept and a portion is missing. The sample lists about 140,000 clones, roughly 90% occurring once. With regard to this clone: Its antigen remains unidentified.

The V gene's germline CDR1 is GTSNPN and CDR2 SVGIG (reference sequence). Trimming removed 7 bases at V and 6 bases at J, with 18 bases between. This CDR3 is 13 amino acids long. This TCR derives from an adult in good health. V and J are TRBV30 and TRBJ1-1; D is uncertain. The source material was peripheral blood, sampled on day 0 of AZD1222 vaccination. CDR3 sequence: CASSRTGYPEAFF. In nucleotides, the CDR3 is TGTGCCTCTTCCCGGACGGGGTATCCTGAAGCTTTCTTT.